This paragraph reports one TCR beta chain. The target of this receptor is not known. The input lacks base qualities; no much larger clone sits a single base away. This specimen comes from a study of OX40 agonist ivuxolimab in advanced cancers. The study in broad terms: Ivuxolimab, which targeted the costimulatory receptor OX40 (CD134), was an agonistic, fully human IgG2 monoclonal antibody. Intravenous ivuxolimab was administered to patients every 2 weeks at six dose levels: 0.01, 0.1, 0.3, 1.5, 3 and 10 mg/kg. Of the 50 to 55 patients in dose escalation, 19 had hepatocellular carcinoma, approximately 15 had melanoma, 9 had renal cell carcinoma and 9 had head and neck cancer. In the dose-escalation cohort, over 65% of patients were male, and the mean age was approximately 55 years, with a range of about 23 to 85. Prior anti-PD-1, anti-PD-L1 or anti-CTLA-4 therapy was permitted, and checkpoint inhibitors had been received by about 37% of dose-escalation patients. Partial responses occurred in three dose-escalation patients: two with cutaneous melanoma and one with hepatocellular carcinoma. Peripheral TCRbeta sequencing was intended to test whether TCR sequence diversity was altered and clonal T-cell expansion was caused by ivuxolimab. The paper reports the monotherapy dose-escalation portion (N of about 54 patients) of the phase I ivuxolimab trial.

Trimming costs V 6 bases and J 1 base, and their ends lie 5 bases apart. The CDR3 contains 12 residues, cysteine and phenylalanine counted. The kept DNA is CDR3 alone, 36 bases in frame from the first base. From a lookup of the germline V gene, CDR1 and CDR2 are SGHTA and FQGNSA. To sequence the TCRbeta CDR3 region, genomic DNA was isolated from the sorted cells. The immunoSEQ Assay was used to sequence the TCRbeta CDR3 regions. Entries here come from immuneACCESS through TCRdb and include only in-frame sequences with V and J called. Some clones fail to appear in such tables; in the studies checked, an unresolved V gene covers under half of the shortfall, and the cause of the remainder is unknown. This sample is represented by tens of thousands of clones; 87% of them were singletons. Of the sample, 0.37% falls within the top ten clones. The trial excluded patients who had a history of autoimmune disease or were on systemic immunosuppression. Peripheral blood for TCR sequencing was collected from all dose cohorts at baseline, on cycle 4 day 1, and on cycle 7 day 1. Samples were obtained from an open-label, multicenter, first-in-human phase I dose-escalation trial of ivuxolimab. Adults with locally advanced or metastatic head and neck squamous cell, hepatocellular, melanoma or renal cell carcinoma were enrolled in the trial. Before TCR sequencing, CD4+ T cells and CD8+ T cells were sorted from peripheral blood as separate populations.

General findings and caveats noted by the study authors: The antigen specificity of the clonally expanded peripheral T cells was not determined. On average, CD8+ T cells showed more expanded clones than CD4+ T cells after ivuxolimab. In the 0.1-3.0 mg/kg groups, partial responders were among the patients with the lowest normalized peripheral clonal expansion, particularly in CD8+ T cells. At doses of 0.1 to 3.0 mg/kg, clonal expansion of both CD4+ and CD8+ T cells in blood was seen between baseline and week 6. Low levels of normalized T-cell clonal expansion were also seen in some patients who did not respond.

Here the sequenced sample was CD4+ or CD8+ T cells sorted from blood, taken in a trial of the OX40 agonist ivuxolimab. The sequence was collected from an adult with an advanced solid tumor such as melanoma, head and neck, liver or kidney cancer. The sequence joins TRBV7-2 to TRBJ2-3; matching of 5 bases hints at TRBD2 as the D gene. The CDR3 reads CASRRGTDTQYF. The sequenced DNA: TGTGCCAGCAGGCGGGGCACAGATACGCAGTATTTT.